This section outlines one T cell receptor beta chain sequence together with its context. The count of this clone is one. Its antigen is still unknown. There are no base qualities to consult, and no much larger clone falls within one base. These data are taken from a study of OX40 agonist ivuxolimab in advanced cancers. Turning to the overall study: Ivuxolimab was an agonistic, fully human IgG2 monoclonal antibody directed against OX40 (CD134), a costimulatory receptor. Intravenous ivuxolimab was administered to patients every 2 weeks at six dose levels: 0.01, 0.1, 0.3, 1.5, 3 and 10 mg/kg. Of the approximately 54 patients in dose escalation, about 20 had hepatocellular carcinoma, about 15 had melanoma, 9 had renal cell carcinoma and 9 had head and neck cancer. In the dose-escalation cohort, more than 80% of patients were male, and the mean age was 60 years with a range of about 20 to 80. Prior anti-PD-1, anti-PD-L1 or anti-CTLA-4 therapy was permitted, and approximately 42% of dose-escalation patients had received checkpoint inhibitors. Partial responses were achieved by three dose-escalation patients, of whom one had hepatocellular carcinoma and two had cutaneous melanoma. Peripheral TCRbeta sequencing was intended to test whether TCR sequence diversity was altered and clonal T-cell expansion was caused by ivuxolimab. The paper covers the monotherapy dose-escalation part of the phase I ivuxolimab trial, which included N ≈ 57 patients.

General study outcomes and caveats: The antigen specificity of the clonally expanded peripheral T cells was not determined. Clonal expansion of both CD4+ and CD8+ blood T cells was observed from baseline to week 6 at doses 0.1 to 3.0 mg/kg. After ivuxolimab, CD8+ T cells had more expanded clones than CD4+ T cells on average. In the 0.1-3.0 mg/kg groups, partial responders were among the patients with the lowest normalized peripheral clonal expansion, particularly in CD8+ T cells. Low levels of normalized T-cell clonal expansion were also seen in some nonresponding patients.

The trial excluded patients who had a history of autoimmune disease or were on systemic immunosuppression. Peripheral blood for TCR sequencing was drawn from every dose cohort at baseline, at cycle 4 day 1 and at cycle 7 day 1. Samples were obtained from an open-label, multicenter, first-in-human phase I dose-escalation trial of ivuxolimab. Adults with locally advanced or metastatic head and neck squamous cell, hepatocellular, melanoma or renal cell carcinoma were enrolled in the trial. Before TCR sequencing, CD4+ T cells and CD8+ T cells were sorted from peripheral blood as separate populations. Reading from cysteine to phenylalanine, the CDR3 counts 15 amino acids. CDR3 DNA is the only sequence kept; it has 45 bases, read in frame from the first base. V and J lose 6 bases and 5 bases, and a span of 19 bases separates them. The CDR1 and CDR2 encoded by the germline V gene are SNHLY and FYNNEI. To sequence the TCRbeta CDR3 region, genomic DNA was isolated from the sorted cells. The immunoSEQ Assay was used for sequencing of TCRbeta CDR3 regions. TCRdb re-hosts the immuneACCESS table, in-frame sequences only. Its copies lack some clones; in the studies checked, an unresolved V gene accounts for under half of them, and the cause for the rest is not known. For this sample there are approximately 58,000 clones; about four fifths appear just once. The ten biggest clones cover about 13% of the sample.

The receptor was derived from an adult with an advanced solid tumor such as melanoma, head and neck, liver or kidney cancer. The rearranged chain carries TRBV2 and TRBJ2-5; no confident D gene assignment can be made. The input for sequencing was CD4+ or CD8+ T cells sorted from blood, taken in a trial of the OX40 agonist ivuxolimab. The sequenced DNA: TGTGCCAGCAGGAACTCAATCGGATCCGGGGAGACCCAGTACTTC. The translation is CASRNSIGSGETQYF.